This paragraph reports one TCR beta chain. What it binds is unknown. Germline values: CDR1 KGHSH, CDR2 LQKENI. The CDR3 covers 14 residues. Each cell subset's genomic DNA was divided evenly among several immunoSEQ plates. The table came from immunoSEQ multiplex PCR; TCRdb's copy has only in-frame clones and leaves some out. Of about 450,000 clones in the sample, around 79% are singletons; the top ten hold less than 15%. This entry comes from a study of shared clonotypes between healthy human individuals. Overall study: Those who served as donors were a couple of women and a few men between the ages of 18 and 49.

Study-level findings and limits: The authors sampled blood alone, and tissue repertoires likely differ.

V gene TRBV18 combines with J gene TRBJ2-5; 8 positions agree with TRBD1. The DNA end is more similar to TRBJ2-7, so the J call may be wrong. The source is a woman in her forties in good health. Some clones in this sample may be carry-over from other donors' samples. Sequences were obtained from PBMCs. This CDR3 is CASSQNQQGGEQYF. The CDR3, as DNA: TGTGCCAGCTCACAAAATCAACAGGGGGGCGAGCAGTACTTC.